The source of this T cell receptor (beta chain) is a study of T cell responses to AZD1222 COVID-19 vaccine. The repertoire was sequenced with immunoSEQ multiplex PCR; TCRdb's copy has only in-frame clones and lacks some. The profile shows more than 80,000 clones, 70% to 90% of them singletons. On this clone itself: Its antigen is unknown.

The study, taken as a whole, reports: Most donors were white British, females outnumbered males, and clonal diversity was possibly underestimated. Reports say nearly half of spike-specific TCRs go after unmutated variant regions. Baseline serology detected seropositivity in only 6 or 7 AZD1222 recipients. Spike was spanned by vaccine-associated CD4 TCRs, with dominance at 160-218 and 743-854.

The material sequenced was peripheral blood, taken on day 0 of MenACWY control vaccination. This sequence was found in an adult in good health.

DNA for the CDR3: TGTGCCAGCAGCTTTGCTCTCCGTAACACTGAAGCTTTCTTT. It encodes CASSFALRNTEAFF. V and J are TRBV5-8 and TRBJ1-1; D ambiguous. The CDR3 is 14 residues long. Germline V gene sequence: CDR1 SGHTS, CDR2 YDEGEE. Trimming removed 2 bases at V and 2 bases at J, with 10 bases between.